These 9 T cell receptor beta chains came from one sample sequenced in a study of response to subunit inactivated influenza vaccine. TCRdb used MiXCR to reprocess the RT-PCR reads, holding one entry per CDR3 protein. The sample lists fewer than 650,000 distinct CDR3 sequences, approximately 13% occurring once. The sequencing here drew on PBMCs from blood, taken roughly 45 days after vaccination. Every receptor here comes from a middle-aged man who received an inactivated influenza vaccine.

The J gene is TRBJ2-5, the V gene TRBV7-9; D might be TRBD2 (5 bases). The V end lost 5 bases, the J end lost 5 bases, and 9 bases lay between the germline ends. CDR1 is SEHNR, CDR2 FQNEAQ, per germline (reference sequence). The CDR3 is 12 residues long. As DNA, the CDR3 is TGTGCCAGCAGCCCGGGGTCGGAGACCCAGTACTTC. Protein: CASSPGSETQYF.

CDR3 coding DNA: TGCAGTGCTAGAGACGGGGGAGGGCCGCGAGAGCAGTACTTC. Protein sequence: CSARDGGGPREQYF. The chain couples TRBV20-1 to TRBJ2-7; the match to TRBD2 covers 7 bases. In germline, CDR1 is DFQATT, CDR2 SNEGSKA (reference sequence). The CDR3 totals 14 residues. V lost 0 bases and J lost 7; bases outside the gene matches: 9.

This clonotype was counted only a few times. The chain has TRBV28 and TRBJ1-5, with 7 bases fitting TRBD1. Looked up from germline, CDR1 is MDHEN and CDR2 is SYDVKM. Unmatched junction bases numbered 6, after V lost 5 bases and J lost 2 bases. The CDR3 runs to 15 residues. CDR3: CASSPQGLGNQPQHF. In DNA, the CDR3 is TGTGCCAGCAGTCCACAGGGGTTGGGCAATCAGCCCCAGCATTTT.

This clonotype was seen more than once but under ten times. The chain carries TRBV12-3 or TRBV12-4 and TRBJ2-1; 12 nucleotides line up with TRBD2. The CDR3 has 14 amino acids. J was trimmed by 7 bases and V by 6 bases; bases with no gene match: 4. As DNA, the CDR3 is TGTGCCAGCAGCCGGACTAGCGGGATAAATGAGCAGTTCTTC. Protein sequence: CASSRTSGINEQFF.

The chain carries TRBV28 and TRBJ2-7; D unresolved. The CDR3 loop spans 13 amino acids. Trimming stripped 3 bases from V and 3 bases from J, with 9 bases between. Germline lookup yields CDR1 MDHEN and CDR2 SYDVKM. CDR3 region: CASSFGDYYEQYF. In DNA, the CDR3 is TGTGCCAGCAGTTTCGGTGATTACTACGAGCAGTACTTC.

The V gene is TRBV7-2, the J gene TRBJ2-1, with 9 bases that match TRBD2. This CDR3 has 15 amino acids. Germline lookup yields CDR1 SGHTA and CDR2 FQGNSA. V was clipped by 7 bases and J by 9 bases; unmatched bases: 13. CDR3 residues: CASNPTGTSFSEQFF. The CDR3 DNA reads as TGTGCCAGCAACCCTACCGGGACTAGCTTTAGTGAGCAGTTCTTC.

This clonotype has a handful of counts. The V gene is TRBV4-1, the J gene TRBJ2-7; 7 bases are a match to TRBD1. With V trimmed by 1 base and J by 5 bases, 5 bases remained unmatched. Germline V lookup: CDR1 MGHRA, CDR2 YSYEKL. This CDR3 has 14 amino acids. CDR3 bases: TGCGCCAGCAGCCAAGGACAGGGTTTCGACGAGCAGTACTTC. Protein: CASSQGQGFDEQYF.

This clonotype was picked up a small number of times. The rearrangement links TRBV28 to TRBJ1-4; 7 nucleotides agree with TRBD1. V lost 5 bases, J lost 4 bases, and 4 bases stayed unmatched. The V gene's germline CDR1 is MDHEN and CDR2 SYDVKM. The CDR3 loop spans 14 amino acids. CDR3 sequence (DNA): TGTGCCAGCAGTACTGGGACAGTTAATGAAAAACTGTTTTTT. Protein: CASSTGTVNEKLFF. Combining the CDR3 with reference TRBV28 and TRBJ1-4 gives the whole variable domain DVKVTQSSRYLVKRTGEKVFLECVQDMDHENMFWYRQDPGLGLRLIYFSYDVKMKEKGDIPEGYSVSREKKERFSLILESASTNQTSMYLCASSTGTVNEKLFFGSGTQLSVL.

This clonotype showed up many times. This sequence joins TRBV6-1 and TRBJ1-6; D may be TRBD1 (6 bases). Germline lookup yields CDR1 MNHNS and CDR2 SASEGT. This CDR3 has 17 amino acids. The V end was cut by 6 bases, the J end by 0 bases, with 15 bases between. The CDR3 region is CASRGQGIDSYNSPLHF. CDR3 nucleotides: TGTGCCAGCAGAGGTCAGGGGATCGACTCCTATAATTCACCCCTCCACTTT.